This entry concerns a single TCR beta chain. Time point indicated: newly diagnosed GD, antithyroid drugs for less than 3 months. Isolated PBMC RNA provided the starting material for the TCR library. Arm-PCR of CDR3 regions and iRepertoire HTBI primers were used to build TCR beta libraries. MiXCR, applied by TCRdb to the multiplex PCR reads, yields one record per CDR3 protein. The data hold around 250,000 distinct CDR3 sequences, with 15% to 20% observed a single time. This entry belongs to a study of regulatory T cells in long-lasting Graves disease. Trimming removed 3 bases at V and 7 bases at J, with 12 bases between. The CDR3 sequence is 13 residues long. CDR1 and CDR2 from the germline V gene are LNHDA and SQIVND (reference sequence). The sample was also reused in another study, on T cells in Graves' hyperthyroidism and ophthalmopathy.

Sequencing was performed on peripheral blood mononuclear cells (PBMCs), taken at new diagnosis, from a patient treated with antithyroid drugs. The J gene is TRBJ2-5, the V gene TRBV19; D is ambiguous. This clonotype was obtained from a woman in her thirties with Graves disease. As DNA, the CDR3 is TGTGCCAGTAGTATCAAAGGCTCAGGGACCCAGTACTTC. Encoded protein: CASSIKGSGTQYF.